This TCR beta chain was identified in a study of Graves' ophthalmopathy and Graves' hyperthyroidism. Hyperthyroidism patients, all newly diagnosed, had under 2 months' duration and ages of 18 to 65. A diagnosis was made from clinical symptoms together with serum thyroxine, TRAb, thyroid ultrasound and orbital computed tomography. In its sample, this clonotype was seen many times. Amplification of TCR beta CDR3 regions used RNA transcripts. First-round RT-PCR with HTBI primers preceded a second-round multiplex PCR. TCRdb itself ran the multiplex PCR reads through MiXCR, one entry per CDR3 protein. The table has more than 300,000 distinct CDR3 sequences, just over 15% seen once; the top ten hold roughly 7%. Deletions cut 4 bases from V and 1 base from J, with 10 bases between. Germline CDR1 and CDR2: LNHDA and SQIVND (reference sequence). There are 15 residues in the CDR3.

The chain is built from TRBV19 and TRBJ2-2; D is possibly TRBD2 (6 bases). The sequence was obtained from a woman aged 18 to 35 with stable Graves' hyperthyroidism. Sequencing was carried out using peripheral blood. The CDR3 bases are TGTGCCAGTAGTAATCCGGGACTGAACACCGGGGAGCTGTTTTTT. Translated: CASSNPGLNTGELFF.